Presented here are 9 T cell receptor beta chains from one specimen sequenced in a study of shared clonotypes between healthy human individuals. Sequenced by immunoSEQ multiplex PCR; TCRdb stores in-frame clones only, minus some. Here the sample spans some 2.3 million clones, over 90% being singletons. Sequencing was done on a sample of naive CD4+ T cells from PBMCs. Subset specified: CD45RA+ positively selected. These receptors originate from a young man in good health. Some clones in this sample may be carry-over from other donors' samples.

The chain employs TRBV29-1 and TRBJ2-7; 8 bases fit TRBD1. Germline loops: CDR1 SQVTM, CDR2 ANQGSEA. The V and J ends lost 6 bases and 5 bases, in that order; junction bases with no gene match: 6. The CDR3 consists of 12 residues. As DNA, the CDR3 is TGCAGCGTCATACGACAGGGGAACGAGCAGTACTTC. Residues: CSVIRQGNEQYF.

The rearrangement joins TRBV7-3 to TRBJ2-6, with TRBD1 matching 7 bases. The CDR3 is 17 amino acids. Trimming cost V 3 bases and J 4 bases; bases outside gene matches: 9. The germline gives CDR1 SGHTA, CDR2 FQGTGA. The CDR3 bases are TGTGCCAGCAGCTTTCAACCGACAGGGACGGGGGCCAACGTCCTGACTTTC. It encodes CASSFQPTGTGANVLTF.

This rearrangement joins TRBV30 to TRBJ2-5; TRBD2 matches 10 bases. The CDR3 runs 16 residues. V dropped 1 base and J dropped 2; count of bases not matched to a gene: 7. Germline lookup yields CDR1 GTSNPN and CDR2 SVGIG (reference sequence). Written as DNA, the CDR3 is TGTGCCTGGAGTGCTCGACTAGCGGGTAGGCAAGAGACCCAGTACTTC. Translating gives CAWSARLAGRQETQYF.

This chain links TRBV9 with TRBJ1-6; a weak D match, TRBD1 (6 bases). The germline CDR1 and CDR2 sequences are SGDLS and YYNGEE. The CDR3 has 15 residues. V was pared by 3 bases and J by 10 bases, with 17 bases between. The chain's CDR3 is CASSDNRVGYSPLHF. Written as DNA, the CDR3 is TGTGCCAGCAGCGACAACAGGGTGGGGTACTCACCCCTCCACTTT.

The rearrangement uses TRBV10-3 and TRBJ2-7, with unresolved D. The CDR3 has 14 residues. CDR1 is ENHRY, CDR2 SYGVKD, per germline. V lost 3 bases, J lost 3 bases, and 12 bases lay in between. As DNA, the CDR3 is TGTGCCATCAGTGATGTCCCCTCGGACTACGAGCAGTACTTC. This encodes CAISDVPSDYEQYF.

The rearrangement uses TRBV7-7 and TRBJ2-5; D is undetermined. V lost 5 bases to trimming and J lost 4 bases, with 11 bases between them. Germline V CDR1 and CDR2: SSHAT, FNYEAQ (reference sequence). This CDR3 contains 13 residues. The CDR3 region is CASSPGLGETQYF. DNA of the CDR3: TGTGCCAGCAGCCCCGGGTTGGGAGAGACCCAGTACTTC.

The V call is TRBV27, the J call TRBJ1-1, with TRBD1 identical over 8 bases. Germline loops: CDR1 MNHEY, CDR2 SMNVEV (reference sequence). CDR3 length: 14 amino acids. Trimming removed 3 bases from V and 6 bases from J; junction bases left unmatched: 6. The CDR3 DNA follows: TGTGCCAGCAGTTTTCTGATGGACAGGGCTGAAGCTTTCTTT. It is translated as CASSFLMDRAEAFF.

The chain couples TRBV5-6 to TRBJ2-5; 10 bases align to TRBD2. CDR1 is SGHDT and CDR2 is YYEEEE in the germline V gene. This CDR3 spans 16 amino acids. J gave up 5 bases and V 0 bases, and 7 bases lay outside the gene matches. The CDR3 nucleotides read TGTGCCAGCAGCTTGGTTGCCGGGACTAGCGTTGAGACCCAGTACTTC. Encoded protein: CASSLVAGTSVETQYF.

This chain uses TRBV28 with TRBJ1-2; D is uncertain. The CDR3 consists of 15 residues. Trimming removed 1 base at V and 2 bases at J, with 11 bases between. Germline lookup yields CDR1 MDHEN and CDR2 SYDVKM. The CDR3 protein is CASSLSGSPNYGYTF. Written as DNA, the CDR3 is TGTGCCAGCAGTTTATCAGGCAGTCCAAACTATGGCTACACCTTC.